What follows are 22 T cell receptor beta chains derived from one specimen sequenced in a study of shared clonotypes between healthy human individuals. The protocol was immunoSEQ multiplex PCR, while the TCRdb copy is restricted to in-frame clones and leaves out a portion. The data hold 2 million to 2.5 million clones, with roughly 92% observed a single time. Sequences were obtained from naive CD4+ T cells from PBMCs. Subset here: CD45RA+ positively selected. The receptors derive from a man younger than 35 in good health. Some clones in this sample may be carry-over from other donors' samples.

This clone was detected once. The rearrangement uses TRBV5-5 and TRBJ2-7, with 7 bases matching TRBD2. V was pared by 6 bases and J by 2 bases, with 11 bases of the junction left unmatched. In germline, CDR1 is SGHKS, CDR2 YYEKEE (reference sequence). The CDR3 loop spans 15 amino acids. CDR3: CASTPSGLGPYEQYF. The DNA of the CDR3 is TGTGCCAGCACCCCGTCTGGACTAGGACCCTACGAGCAGTACTTC.

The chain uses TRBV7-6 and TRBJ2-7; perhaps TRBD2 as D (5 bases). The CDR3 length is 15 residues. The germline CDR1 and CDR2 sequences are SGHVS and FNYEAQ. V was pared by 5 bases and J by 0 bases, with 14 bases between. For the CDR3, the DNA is TGTGCCAGCAGCCCCTCCCGGGGAATCTCCTACGAGCAGTACTTC. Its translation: CASSPSRGISYEQYF.

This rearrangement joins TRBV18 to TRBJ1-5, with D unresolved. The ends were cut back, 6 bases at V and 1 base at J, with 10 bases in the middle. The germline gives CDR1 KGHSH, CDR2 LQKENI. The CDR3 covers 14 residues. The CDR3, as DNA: TGTGCCAGCTCCCTGGACGGGAGCAATCAGCCCCAGCATTTT. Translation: CASSLDGSNQPQHF.

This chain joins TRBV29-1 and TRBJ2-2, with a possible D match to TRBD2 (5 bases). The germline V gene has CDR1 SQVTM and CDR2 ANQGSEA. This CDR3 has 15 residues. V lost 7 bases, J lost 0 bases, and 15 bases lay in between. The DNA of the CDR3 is TGCAGCGCTAGGAGTAGCGTCGCGAACACCGGGGAGCTGTTTTTT. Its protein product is CSARSSVANTGELFF.

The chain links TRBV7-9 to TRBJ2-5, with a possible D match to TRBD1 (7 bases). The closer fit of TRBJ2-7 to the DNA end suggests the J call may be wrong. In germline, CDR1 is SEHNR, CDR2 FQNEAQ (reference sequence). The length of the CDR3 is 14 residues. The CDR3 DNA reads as TGTGCCAGCAGCTCGCGGGACAGCGCCTACGAGCAGTACTTC. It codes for CASSSRDSAYEQYF.

Here the CDR3 reads CASSQDPRRLNTEAFF. The CDR3 bases are TGCGCCAGCAGCCAAGATCCTAGGCGGCTGAACACTGAAGCTTTCTTT. This chain uses TRBV4-3 with TRBJ1-1; D gene ambiguous. Germline V gene lookup returns CDR1 LGHNA and CDR2 YSLEER. The length of the CDR3 is 16 residues. V was trimmed by 0 bases and J by 0 bases, leaving 11 bases between them.

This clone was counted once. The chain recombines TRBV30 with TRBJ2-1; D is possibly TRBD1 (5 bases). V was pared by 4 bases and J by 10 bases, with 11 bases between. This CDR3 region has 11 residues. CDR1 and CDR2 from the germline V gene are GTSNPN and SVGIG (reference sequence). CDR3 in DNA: TGTGCCTGGACTCAGGGCCGGGAGCAGTTCTTC. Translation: CAWTQGREQFF.

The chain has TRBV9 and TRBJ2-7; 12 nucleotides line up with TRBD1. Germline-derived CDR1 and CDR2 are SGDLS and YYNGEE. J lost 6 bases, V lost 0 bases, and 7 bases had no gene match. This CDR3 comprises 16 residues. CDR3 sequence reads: CASSVGLGTGGGEQYF. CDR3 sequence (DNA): TGTGCCAGCAGCGTAGGGTTGGGGACAGGGGGCGGCGAGCAGTACTTC.

CDR3 sequence reads: CASSLSTIATNEKLFF. As DNA, the CDR3 is TGCGCCAGCAGCTTAAGCACTATTGCAACTAATGAAAAACTGTTTTTT. The V call is TRBV5-1, the J call TRBJ1-4; D call uncertain. Trimming removed 2 bases from V and 0 bases from J, with 11 bases in between. This CDR3 has 16 residues. Germline loops: CDR1 SGHRS, CDR2 YFSETQ.

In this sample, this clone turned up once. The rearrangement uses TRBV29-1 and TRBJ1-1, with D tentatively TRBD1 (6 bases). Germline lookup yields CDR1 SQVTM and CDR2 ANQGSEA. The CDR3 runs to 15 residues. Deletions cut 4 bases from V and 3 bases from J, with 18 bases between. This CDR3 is CSVGPGARDYTEAFF. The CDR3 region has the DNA TGCAGCGTTGGACCGGGGGCCAGGGATTACACTGAAGCTTTCTTT.

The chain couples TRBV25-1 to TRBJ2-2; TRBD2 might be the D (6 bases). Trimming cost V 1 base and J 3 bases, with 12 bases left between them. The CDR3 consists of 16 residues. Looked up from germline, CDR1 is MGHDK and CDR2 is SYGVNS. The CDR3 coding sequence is TGTGCCAGCAGTGAATGGAGGGGCAGTTACACCGGGGAGCTGTTTTTT. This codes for CASSEWRGSYTGELFF.

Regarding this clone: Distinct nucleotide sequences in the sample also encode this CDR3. The CDR3 sequence is CASRGQGEGYTF. The CDR3 DNA reads TGTGCCAGCAGGGGACAGGGCGAAGGCTACACCTTC. V gene TRBV6-1 combines with J gene TRBJ1-2; 9 nucleotides match TRBD1. This CDR3 spans 12 amino acids. From germline, CDR1 is MNHNS and CDR2 SASEGT. The V and J ends lost 6 bases and 8 bases, in that order; junction bases with no gene match: 4.

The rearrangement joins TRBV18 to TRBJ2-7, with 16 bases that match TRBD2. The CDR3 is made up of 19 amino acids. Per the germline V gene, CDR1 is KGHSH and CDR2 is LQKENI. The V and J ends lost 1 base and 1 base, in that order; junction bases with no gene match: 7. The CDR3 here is CASSPRAGTSGRDSYEQYF. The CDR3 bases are TGTGCCAGCTCACCACGGGCGGGGACTAGCGGGAGGGATTCCTACGAGCAGTACTTC.

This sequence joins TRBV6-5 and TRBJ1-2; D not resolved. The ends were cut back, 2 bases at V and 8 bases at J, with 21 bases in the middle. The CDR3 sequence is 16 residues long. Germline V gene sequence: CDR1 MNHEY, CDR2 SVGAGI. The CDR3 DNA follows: TGTGCCAGCAGTTACGGTTCGGGCAGGAGGGCTCTGGGCTACACCTTC. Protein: CASSYGSGRRALGYTF.

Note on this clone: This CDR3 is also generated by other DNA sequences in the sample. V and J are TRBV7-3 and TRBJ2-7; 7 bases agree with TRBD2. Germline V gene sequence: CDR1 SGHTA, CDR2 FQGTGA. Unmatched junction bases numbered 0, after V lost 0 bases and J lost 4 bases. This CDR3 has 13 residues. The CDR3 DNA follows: TGTGCCAGCAGCTTAACGGGAGGGTACGAGCAGTACTTC. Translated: CASSLTGGYEQYF.

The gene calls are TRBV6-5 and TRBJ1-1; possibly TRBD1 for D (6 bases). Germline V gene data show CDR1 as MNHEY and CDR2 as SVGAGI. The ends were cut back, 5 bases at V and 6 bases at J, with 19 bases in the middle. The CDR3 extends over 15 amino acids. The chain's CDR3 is CASSPPRRTVAEAFF. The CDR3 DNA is TGTGCCAGCAGTCCACCCCGGAGGACAGTCGCTGAAGCTTTCTTT.

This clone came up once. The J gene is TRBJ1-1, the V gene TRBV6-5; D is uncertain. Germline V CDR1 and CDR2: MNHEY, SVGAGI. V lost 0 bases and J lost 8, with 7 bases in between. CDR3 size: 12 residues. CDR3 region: CASSYSNREAFF. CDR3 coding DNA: TGTGCCAGCAGTTACTCGAACCGAGAAGCTTTCTTT.

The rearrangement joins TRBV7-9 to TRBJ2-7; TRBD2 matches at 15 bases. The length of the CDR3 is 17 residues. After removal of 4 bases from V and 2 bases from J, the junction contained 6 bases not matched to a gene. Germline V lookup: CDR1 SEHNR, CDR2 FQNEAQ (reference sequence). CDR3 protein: CASSSGLAGGAAYEQYF. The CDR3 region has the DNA TGTGCCAGCAGCTCGGGACTAGCGGGAGGTGCGGCCTACGAGCAGTACTTC.

The CDR3 is CASSFTPDNNEQFF. CDR3 DNA: TGTGCCAGCAGCTTTACCCCGGACAACAATGAGCAGTTCTTC. This chain uses TRBV5-4 with TRBJ2-1; TRBD1 is a possible D gene (5 bases). The germline CDR1 and CDR2 sequences are SGHNT and YYREEE (reference sequence). CDR3 size: 14 residues. Trimming shortened V by 2 bases and J by 5 bases, and 11 bases separated the two germline ends.

CDR3 protein: CASSPGGAGADTQYF. The CDR3 bases are TGTGCCAGCAGCCCAGGAGGTGCGGGCGCAGATACGCAGTATTTT. This sequence joins TRBV7-3 and TRBJ2-3; D might be TRBD2 (5 bases). Germline V lookup: CDR1 SGHTA, CDR2 FQGTGA. The CDR3 consists of 15 residues. V lost 5 bases and J lost 4, with 16 bases in between. Complete variable domain (other parts from reference TRBV7-3 and TRBJ2-3): GAGVSQTPSNKVTEKGKYVELRCDPISGHTALYWYRQSLGQGPEFLIYFQGTGAADDSGLPNDRFFAVRPEGSVSTLKIQRTERGDSAVYLCASSPGGAGADTQYFGPGTRLTVL.

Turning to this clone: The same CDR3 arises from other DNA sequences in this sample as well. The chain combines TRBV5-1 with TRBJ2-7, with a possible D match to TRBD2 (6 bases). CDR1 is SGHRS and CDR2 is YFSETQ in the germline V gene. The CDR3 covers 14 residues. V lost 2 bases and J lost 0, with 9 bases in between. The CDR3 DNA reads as TGCGCCAGCAGCTTTAGCGGAAGCTCCTACGAGCAGTACTTC. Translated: CASSFSGSSYEQYF.

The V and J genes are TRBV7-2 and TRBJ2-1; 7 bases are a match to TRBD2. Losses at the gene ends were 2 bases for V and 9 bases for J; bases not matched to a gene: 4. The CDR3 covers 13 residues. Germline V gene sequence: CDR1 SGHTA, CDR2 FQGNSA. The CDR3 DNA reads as TGTGCCAGCAGCTTATATGGCGGGGGTGAGCAGTTCTTC. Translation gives CASSLYGGGEQFF.